Presented here are 27 T cell receptor beta chains from one specimen sequenced in a study of T cells after yellow fever vaccination. TCRdb used MiXCR to reprocess the 5' RACE reads, holding one entry per CDR3 protein. Of around 300,000 distinct CDR3 sequences in the sample, over 4% were seen once. The starting material was PBMCs, obtained 5 days after the yellow fever booster vaccination. These receptors came from a young man who received the YFV17D yellow fever vaccine.

The chain has TRBV7-9 and TRBJ1-4; maybe TRBD1 (5 bases). V shed 5 bases and J shed 8 bases, with 12 bases lying between them. This CDR3 has 13 residues. The germline V gene has CDR1 SEHNR and CDR2 FQNEAQ (reference sequence). CDR3 protein: CASSQSGGEKLFF. The CDR3 DNA sequence: TGTGCCAGCAGCCAGTCTGGGGGAGAAAAACTGTTTTTT. Filled out from reference TRBV7-9 and TRBJ1-4, the complete variable domain reads DTGVSQNPRHKITKRGQNVTFRCDPISEHNRLYWYRQTLGQGPEFLTYFQNEAQLEKSRLLSDRFSAERPKGSFSTLEIQRTEQGDSAMYLCASSQSGGEKLFFGSGTQLSVL.

This clonotype showed up just a few times. V is TRBV18 and J is TRBJ1-4; 9 positions agree with TRBD1. This CDR3 has 15 amino acids. V trimming: 3 bases; J trimming: 7 bases; junction bases outside the gene matches: 6. Germline V gene sequence: CDR1 KGHSH, CDR2 LQKENI. CDR3 region: CASSPDRDRVEKLFF. In nucleotides, the CDR3 is TGTGCCAGCTCACCGGACCGGGACAGGGTTGAAAAACTGTTTTTT.

This clonotype appeared many times. The rearrangement links TRBV5-1 to TRBJ2-5; D may correspond to TRBD1 or TRBD2 (6 bases each). CDR1 SGHRS and CDR2 YFSETQ come from the germline V gene. The ends were cut back, 6 bases at V and 4 bases at J, with 16 bases in the middle. The CDR3 runs 14 residues. For the CDR3, the DNA is TGCGCCAGCAAGACAGGAGGGGTGAGAGAGACCCAGTACTTC. This gives the protein CASKTGGVRETQYF.

This clonotype was seen ten or more times. The rearrangement uses TRBV7-3 and TRBJ1-1; TRBD1 matches 11 bases. With 5 bases clipped from V and 5 bases from J, the junction kept 4 bases outside the gene matches. Germline lookup yields CDR1 SGHTA and CDR2 FQGTGA. The CDR3 runs to 14 residues. The CDR3 nucleotides read TGTGCCAGCAGCCCGGACAGGGGGCGAACTGAAGCTTTCTTT. Protein product: CASSPDRGRTEAFF. Combining the CDR3 with reference TRBV7-3 and TRBJ1-1 gives the whole variable domain GAGVSQTPSNKVTEKGKYVELRCDPISGHTALYWYRQSLGQGPEFLIYFQGTGAADDSGLPNDRFFAVRPEGSVSTLKIQRTERGDSAVYLCASSPDRGRTEAFFGQGTRLTVV.

This clonotype appeared many times. The chain recombines TRBV12-3 or TRBV12-4 with TRBJ1-5; D gene ambiguous. The CDR3 contains 14 residues. Trimming shortened V by 3 bases and J by 5 bases, and 11 bases separated the two germline ends. The CDR3 sequence: CASSFQSPHQPQHF. CDR3 nucleotide sequence: TGTGCCAGCAGTTTTCAATCGCCTCATCAGCCCCAGCATTTT.

This clonotype was seen only a few times. V usage is TRBV7-3 and J usage is TRBJ2-5; TRBD2 matches 9 bases. The length of the CDR3 is 16 residues. Germline V gene lookup returns CDR1 SGHTA and CDR2 FQGTGA. Losses at the gene ends were 0 bases for V and 4 bases for J; bases not matched to a gene: 6. CDR3 in amino acids: CASSLTPAGGPETQYF. In DNA, the CDR3 is TGTGCCAGCAGCTTAACCCCAGCGGGGGGCCCAGAGACCCAGTACTTC.

This clonotype was counted many times. This chain connects TRBV18 to TRBJ2-5; 9 bases fit TRBD1. From germline, CDR1 is KGHSH and CDR2 LQKENI. Trimming cost V 2 bases and J 5 bases; bases outside gene matches: 3. This CDR3 is 14 amino acids long. The CDR3 nucleotides are TGTGCCAGCTCACCAGGGACAGGGACGGAGACCCAGTACTTC. Amino acid sequence: CASSPGTGTETQYF. The whole variable domain, remainder taken from reference TRBV18 and TRBJ2-5, is NAGVMQNPRHLVRRRGQEARLRCSPMKGHSHVYWYRQLPEEGLKFMVYLQKENIIDESGMPKERFSAEFPKEGPSILRIQQVVRGDSAAYFCASSPGTGTETQYFGPGTRLLVL.

This chain's CDR3 is CASSSNRGFDEKLFF. CDR3 bases: TGTGCCAGCAGCTCAAACAGGGGGTTCGATGAAAAACTGTTTTTT. J is TRBJ1-4 and V is TRBV7-8; 8 bases align to TRBD1. The CDR3 length is 15 residues. Germline CDR1 and CDR2: SGHVS and FQNEAQ. V dropped 4 bases and J dropped 6; count of bases not matched to a gene: 7.

This clonotype was detected only a few times. The genes are TRBV30 and TRBJ1-4; D unresolved. The V end lost 3 bases, the J end lost 4 bases, and 12 bases lay between the germline ends. Germline V gene sequence: CDR1 GTSNPN, CDR2 SVGIG (reference sequence). CDR3 length equals 14 residues. The CDR3 is CAWRRISLNEKLFF. The CDR3 nucleotides are TGTGCCTGGAGGCGGATTTCCCTTAATGAAAAACTGTTTTTT.

The sample holds a few counts of this clonotype. This rearrangement joins TRBV7-9 to TRBJ1-2; TRBD1 agrees at 12 bases. V lost 5 bases and J lost 7; bases outside the gene matches: 8. Germline V gene lookup returns CDR1 SEHNR and CDR2 FQNEAQ (reference sequence). The CDR3 length is 15 residues. The CDR3 loop reads CASSPPGTGGIGYTF. As DNA, the CDR3 is TGTGCCAGCAGCCCCCCCGGGACAGGGGGCATTGGCTACACCTTC.

The CDR3 DNA is TGTGCCAGTAGCCGGGTGGGCACTAGCAATCAGCCCCAGCATTTT. This codes for CASSRVGTSNQPQHF. The chain combines TRBV19 with TRBJ1-5; the D is unclear. The germline gives CDR1 LNHDA, CDR2 SQIVND (reference sequence). The CDR3 is 15 residues long. Trimming took 6 bases from V and 0 from J, leaving 12 bases between them. The variable domain in full, with the rest retrieved from reference TRBV19 and TRBJ1-5, is DGGITQSPKYLFRKEGQNVTLSCEQNLNHDAMYWYRQDPGQGLRLIYYSQIVNDFQKGDIAEGYSVSREKKESFPLTVTSAQKNPTAFYLCASSRVGTSNQPQHFGDGTRLSIL.

The V gene is TRBV28, the J gene TRBJ2-1; 8 bases fit TRBD2. This CDR3 has 16 amino acids. Trimming took 2 bases from V and 10 from J; bases not matched to a gene: 13. The V gene's germline CDR1 is MDHEN and CDR2 SYDVKM. CDR3 loop: CASSLISLAGSGEQFF. In nucleotides, the CDR3 is TGTGCCAGCAGTTTAATCAGTCTAGCGGGCTCTGGCGAGCAGTTCTTC.

The rearrangement joins TRBV6-1 to TRBJ2-7; D remains ambiguous. Trimming shortened V by 2 bases and J by 2 bases, and 7 bases separated the two germline ends. The CDR3 loop spans 13 amino acids. Germline V gives CDR1 MNHNS, CDR2 SASEGT. CDR3 sequence: CASSEMHPYEQYF. CDR3 nucleotides: TGTGCCAGCAGTGAAATGCACCCCTACGAGCAGTACTTC.

This clonotype occurred many times. The chain couples TRBV7-2 to TRBJ2-4; TRBD1 or TRBD2 may be the D gene (5 bases each). Germline V gene data show CDR1 as SGHTA and CDR2 as FQGNSA. The CDR3 loop spans 16 amino acids. V shed 1 base and J shed 1 base, with 11 bases lying between them. The CDR3 loop is CASSLVLWGAKNIQYF. The CDR3 DNA reads TGTGCCAGCAGCTTAGTTCTCTGGGGGGCCAAAAACATTCAGTACTTC.

The rearrangement links TRBV5-4 to TRBJ2-2, with D possibly TRBD1 on 6 matching bases. Between the trimmed V and J ends, which lost 0 bases and 6 bases, there was a span of 12 bases. This CDR3 has 15 residues. Looked up from germline, CDR1 is SGHNT and CDR2 is YYREEE (reference sequence). The DNA for the CDR3 is TGTGCCAGCAGCTTGGTACAGGGTCTGCCCGGGGAGCTGTTTTTT. Its protein is CASSLVQGLPGELFF. Drawing the rest from reference TRBV5-4 and TRBJ2-2, the complete variable domain is ETGVTQSPTHLIKTRGQQVTLRCSSQSGHNTVSWYQQALGQGPQFIFQYYREEENGRGNFPPRFSGLQFPNYSSELNVNALELDDSALYLCASSLVQGLPGELFFGEGSRLTVL.

This clonotype was counted between two and nine times. The CDR3, as DNA: TGTGCCAGCAGCGACAGAGGGTATACTGAAGCTTTCTTT. Translating gives CASSDRGYTEAFF. This rearrangement joins TRBV6-1 to TRBJ1-1; TRBD1 is a possible D gene (5 bases). CDR3 size: 13 residues. CDR1 is MNHNS, CDR2 SASEGT, per germline. V gave up 6 bases and J gave up 5 bases, with 13 bases separating them.

This clonotype was picked up many times. The V gene is TRBV10-2, the J gene TRBJ2-2; 11 bases agree with TRBD1. Germline trimming cut 5 bases from V and 5 bases from J; bases unmatched to any gene: 4. This CDR3 is 15 amino acids long. Germline values: CDR1 WSHSY, CDR2 SAAADI. CDR3 sequence: CASSLGTGGTGELFF. The CDR3 bases are TGCGCCAGCAGTTTAGGGACAGGGGGAACCGGGGAGCTGTTTTTT.

This clonotype has a count of ten or more. The CDR3, as DNA: TGCGCCAGCAGCCACATCACGGGACTAGCGGGGATTATCACCGGGGAGCTGTTTTTT. Amino acids: CASSHITGLAGIITGELFF. The chain has TRBV4-3 and TRBJ2-2, with TRBD2 identical over 13 bases. Germline assignment: CDR1 LGHNA and CDR2 YSLEER. Trimming took 3 bases from V and 4 from J; bases not matched to a gene: 11. There are 19 residues in the CDR3.

There are a few counts of this clonotype. This sequence joins TRBV18 and TRBJ2-7, with D uncertain. The CDR3 is 13 amino acids. The V gene's germline CDR1 is KGHSH and CDR2 LQKENI. V lost 6 bases to trimming and J lost 0 bases, with 9 bases between them. CDR3 protein: CASSPTNSYEQYF. CDR3 nucleotides: TGTGCCAGCTCGCCGACAAACTCCTACGAGCAGTACTTC.

In its sample, this clonotype was seen a few times. This rearrangement joins TRBV5-1 to TRBJ2-1, with 7 bases matching TRBD1. CDR1 is SGHRS and CDR2 is YFSETQ in the germline V gene. Trimming took 5 bases from V and 0 from J; bases not matched to a gene: 8. This CDR3 has 16 residues. The CDR3 region is CASSSRGPGSYNEQFF. CDR3 nucleotide sequence: TGCGCCAGCAGTTCAAGGGGGCCGGGCTCCTACAATGAGCAGTTCTTC.

This clonotype was counted a few times. V is TRBV12-3 or TRBV12-4 and J is TRBJ2-1; TRBD2 matches at 10 bases. This CDR3 region has 15 residues. J lost 3 bases, V lost 7 bases, and 6 bases had no gene match. CDR3 sequence: CASTLKRGGYNEQFF. CDR3 sequence (DNA): TGTGCCAGCACCCTTAAGCGGGGGGGCTACAATGAGCAGTTCTTC.

This clonotype was detected a few times. The chain couples TRBV5-1 to TRBJ2-6; D is possibly TRBD1 (7 bases). The CDR3 consists of 17 residues. In germline, CDR1 is SGHRS, CDR2 YFSETQ. The ends were cut back, 2 bases at V and 2 bases at J, with 14 bases in the middle. The CDR3 DNA follows: TGCGCCAGCAGCTTCCTCGGAGGGGGCACTGGGGCCAACGTCCTGACTTTC. Translating it yields CASSFLGGGTGANVLTF.

The chain combines TRBV6-5 with TRBJ2-3; TRBD2 might be the D (5 bases). The CDR3 runs to 16 residues. V was trimmed by 4 bases and J by 0 bases, leaving 14 bases between them. Germline V gene sequence: CDR1 MNHEY, CDR2 SVGAGI. CDR3 loop: CASSSIGLTSTDTQYF. DNA of the CDR3: TGTGCCAGCAGTTCCATCGGACTGACTAGCACAGATACGCAGTATTTT.

This clonotype occurred many times. The genes are TRBV6-5 and TRBJ1-6; D not resolved. V dropped 3 bases and J dropped 6 bases, with 12 bases sitting between them. The germline V gene encodes CDR1 MNHEY and CDR2 SVGAGI. CDR3 length equals 15 residues. The chain's CDR3 is CASSYGGLSNSPLHF. The CDR3 region has the DNA TGTGCCAGCAGTTATGGAGGCCTTAGTAATTCACCCCTCCACTTT.

The rearrangement joins TRBV6-2 or TRBV6-3 to TRBJ1-6; D is unclear. Trimming took off 3 bases at V and 5 bases at J, with 14 bases between the two ends. The CDR3 runs 16 residues. Germline CDR1 and CDR2: MNHEY and SVGEGT. For the CDR3, the DNA is TGTGCCAGCAGTTATCGGAGACCTGGGAATAATTCACCCCTCCACTTT. It codes for CASSYRRPGNNSPLHF.

A few counts support this clonotype. The CDR3 spells CASSVDGLEGYTF. CDR3 in DNA: TGTGCCAGCAGCGTAGATGGCTTAGAAGGCTACACCTTC. This chain joins TRBV9 and TRBJ1-2; D call uncertain. V lost 0 bases to trimming and J lost 8 bases, with 11 bases between them. Germline V gene lookup returns CDR1 SGDLS and CDR2 YYNGEE. This CDR3 region has 13 residues.

Many counts were recorded for this clonotype. The chain links TRBV20-1 to TRBJ2-1; D not resolved. Germline CDR1 DFQATT, CDR2 SNEGSKA (reference sequence). Between the trimmed V and J ends, which lost 5 bases and 3 bases, there was a span of 5 bases. The CDR3 is 11 residues long. CDR3 sequence (DNA): TGCAGTGCTCGAAGCTACAATGAGCAGTTCTTC. This sequence encodes CSARSYNEQFF.